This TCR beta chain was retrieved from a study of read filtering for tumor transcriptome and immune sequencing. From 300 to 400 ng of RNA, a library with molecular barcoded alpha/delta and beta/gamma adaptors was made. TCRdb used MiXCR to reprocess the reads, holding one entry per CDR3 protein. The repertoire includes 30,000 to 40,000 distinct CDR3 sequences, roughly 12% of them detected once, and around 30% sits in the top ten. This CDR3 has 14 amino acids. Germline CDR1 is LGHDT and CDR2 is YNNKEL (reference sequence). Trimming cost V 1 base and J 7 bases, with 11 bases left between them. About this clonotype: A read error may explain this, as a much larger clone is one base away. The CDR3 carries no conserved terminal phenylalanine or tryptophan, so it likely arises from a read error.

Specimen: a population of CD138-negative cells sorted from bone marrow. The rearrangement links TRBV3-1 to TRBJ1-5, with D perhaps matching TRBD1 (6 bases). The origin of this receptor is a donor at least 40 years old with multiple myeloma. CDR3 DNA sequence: TGTGCCAGCAGCCAAGGAGGGGGAGGACAGCCCCAGCATCTT. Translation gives CASSQGGGGQPQHL.